One sample yielded the 5 T cell receptor beta chains listed below, sequenced in a study of T-cell reconstitution after alpha-beta-depleted transplantation in children. This sample's TCRbeta library carried unique molecular identifier barcodes. TCRdb re-derived calls from the PCR reads in MiXCR, one entry per CDR3 protein. This table has about 290,000 distinct CDR3 sequences, over 7.5% appearing once. These receptors have no known antigen. Whole-study results and caveats: From newly produced T cells came most of the T-cell counts and diversity one year after transplant.

The specimen was peripheral blood, collected 360 days after TCRalphabeta/CD19-depleted stem cell transplant. The receptors shown here come from a female patient between 2 and 15 years old who had a stem cell transplant for Fanconi anemia, so the T cells may come from the graft donor.

This clonotype was observed at least ten times. The V gene is TRBV10-3, the J gene TRBJ2-2; D possibly corresponds to TRBD2 (6 bases). Trimming cost V 0 bases and J 7 bases, with 15 bases left between them. CDR3 length: 16 residues. CDR1 ENHRY and CDR2 SYGVKD come from the germline V gene. The CDR3 protein is CAISESRGAGDGELFF. CDR3 DNA sequence: TGTGCCATCAGTGAGTCGCGGGGCGCCGGGGACGGGGAGCTGTTTTTT.

This chain uses TRBV7-2 with TRBJ1-6; D not certain. This CDR3 has 12 amino acids. V was cut by 1 base and J by 12 bases, with 7 bases left in between. Germline loops: CDR1 SGHTA, CDR2 FQGNSA. The CDR3 nucleotides are TGTGCCAGCAGCTTAGTGCGGCGACCCCTCCACTTT. Translated: CASSLVRRPLHF.

This clonotype was seen ten or more times. The chain employs TRBV15 and TRBJ1-5, with D possibly being TRBD1 (5 bases). V was clipped by 5 bases and J by 2 bases, with 7 bases between them. This CDR3 is built from 13 residues. The germline gives CDR1 LNHNV, CDR2 YYDKDF (reference sequence). The CDR3 sequence: CATSSQGNQPQHF. CDR3 DNA sequence: TGTGCCACCAGCTCACAGGGCAATCAGCCCCAGCATTTT.

This clonotype was found many times. CDR3 sequence: CASSLGFADFQIQETQYF. The CDR3 DNA follows: TGTGCCAGCAGCTTGGGCTTTGCGGACTTTCAAATCCAAGAGACCCAGTACTTC. The V call is TRBV11-1, the J call TRBJ2-5; possible D gene TRBD2, 5 bases. The germline gives CDR1 SGHAT, CDR2 FQDESV (reference sequence). CDR3 size: 18 residues. The V end was cut by 3 bases, the J end by 1 base, with 21 bases between. Using reference TRBV11-1 and TRBJ2-5 for the parts outside the CDR3, the full variable domain is EAEVAQSPRYKITEKSQAVAFWCDPISGHATLYWYRQILGQGPELLVQFQDESVVDDSQLPKDRFSAERLKGVDSTLKIQPAELGDSAMYLCASSLGFADFQIQETQYFGPGTRLLVL.

The chain carries TRBV6-2 or TRBV6-3 and TRBJ2-7; possibly TRBD1 or TRBD2 for D (5 bases each). There are 12 residues in the CDR3. Germline CDR1 MNHEY, CDR2 SVGEGT. The V gene lost 8 bases and the J gene lost 7 bases, with 15 bases spanning the gap. The CDR3 loop reads CASGQGVEEQYF. The CDR3 nucleotides are TGTGCCAGCGGTCAGGGAGTTGAAGAGCAGTACTTC.